This is a list of T cell receptor beta chains from one sample in a study of blood T cell repertoires in COVID-19. Clones were read by immunoSEQ multiplex PCR, and TCRdb kept only the in-frame ones, dropping some. The sample includes under 200,000 clones, roughly 91% seen only once; the top ten take 5% to 6.5%. Sequencing was carried out using peripheral blood. All receptors come from a man between 35 and 55 years old with active or convalescent COVID-19. The CDR3 runs from the conserved cysteine through the conserved F or W. The order of the fields is D gene, clone size, V gene, J gene, CDR3 DNA, CDR3 protein. A D gene is named only where the DNA matches it firmly. Size values are once, few and many counts, or a class for expanded clones, and some rows have none.

-	once	TRBV19	TRBJ1-5	TGTGCCAGTAGTATACTAACAGGGTTGGGCAATCAGCCCCAGCATTTT	CASSILTGLGNQPQHF
-	-	TRBV28	TRBJ2-7	TGTGCCAGCAGAGACCCGGGACTTACCTACGAGCAGTACTTC	CASRDPGLTYEQYF
TRBD1	-	TRBV5-1	TRBJ1-1	TGCGCCAGCAGCCCGCGGACAGGCACGAACACTGAAGCTTTCTTT	CASSPRTGTNTEAFF
-	-	TRBV6-5	TRBJ1-4	TGTGCCAGCAGTTACTCCTTTCAGGGTTCTAATGAAAAACTGTTTTTT	CASSYSFQGSNEKLFF
TRBD1	few	TRBV2	TRBJ2-1	TGTGCCAGCAGGATGGGACAGAGCTCCTACAATGAGCAGTTCTTC	CASRMGQSSYNEQFF
-	-	TRBV25-1	TRBJ1-4	TGTGCCAGCGCGCCGGGGCAGGGGCCTAATGAAAAACTGTTTTTT	CASAPGQGPNEKLFF
TRBD1	-	TRBV6-2/TRBV6-3	TRBJ1-2	TGTGCCAGCAGCTATCCGGGACAGATCTATGGCTACACCTTC	CASSYPGQIYGYTF
-	-	TRBV27	TRBJ1-6	TGTGCCAGCAGTTTGCGGGGGTATAATTCACCCCTCCACTTT	CASSLRGYNSPLHF
-	-	TRBV5-1	TRBJ1-3	TGCGCCAGCAGCTTGTCGGGAAGTGTCTCCTCTGGAAACACCATATATTTT	CASSLSGSVSSGNTIYF
-	-	TRBV11-3	TRBJ2-5	TGTGCCAGCAGCTTACAGGGCCTGGAGACCCAGTACTTC	CASSLQGLETQYF
TRBD1	-	TRBV9	TRBJ1-1	TGTGCCAGCAGCCGGACAGGGGGGTACACTGAAGCTTTCTTT	CASSRTGGYTEAFF
TRBD1	-	TRBV28	TRBJ1-2	TGTGCCAGCAGTCCGAACTATTGGACAGGGCACGATGGCTACACCTTC	CASSPNYWTGHDGYTF
TRBD1	-	TRBV5-1	TRBJ1-6	TGCGCCAGCACCGGGACAGGGGGCGTCGATAATTCACCCCTCCACTTT	CASTGTGGVDNSPLHF
-	-	TRBV7-2	TRBJ1-1	TGTGCCAGCAGCTTAGCCTCCACTGAAGCTTTCTTT	CASSLASTEAFF
-	-	TRBV19	TRBJ1-3	TGTGCCAGTATCGTAGGAGGGCACGGAAACACCATATATTTT	CASIVGGHGNTIYF
TRBD1	-	TRBV4-3	TRBJ1-6	TGCGCCAGCAGCCAAAATAGACAGGGATATTCACCCCTCCACTTT	CASSQNRQGYSPLHF
-	-	TRBV27	TRBJ2-2	TGTGCCAGCTCAGAATGGGCAGGGGCGAACACCGGGGAGCTGTTTTTT	CASSEWAGANTGELFF
-	-	TRBV20-1	TRBJ2-3	TGCAGTGCCACAGAAACAGATACGCAGTATTTT	CSATETDTQYF
-	-	TRBV19	TRBJ2-1	TGTGCCAGTAGTATACGGCAGGGTCCCAATGAGCAGTTCTTC	CASSIRQGPNEQFF
-	few	TRBV6-2/TRBV6-3	TRBJ2-7	TGTGCCAGCAGCCTCGGGTTGATTGCCGACGAGCAGTACTTC	CASSLGLIADEQYF
-	-	TRBV14	TRBJ1-4	TGTGCCAGCAGCCAACAGGGGACTAATGAAAAACTGTTTTTT	CASSQQGTNEKLFF
-	-	TRBV2	TRBJ2-7	TGTGCCAGCAGTGAAGCGGGGGCGCGGTCCTACGAGCAGTACTTC	CASSEAGARSYEQYF
TRBD1	-	TRBV5-1	TRBJ1-2	TGCGCCAGCAGCTTGAGGGGGCCGGACTATGGCTACACCTTC	CASSLRGPDYGYTF
TRBD1	-	TRBV11-1	TRBJ2-3	TGTGCCAGCAGCTCGATAGGACAGGGTGATGCAGATACGCAGTATTTT	CASSSIGQGDADTQYF
-	-	TRBV2	TRBJ1-6	TGTGCCAGCAGTGATGGGAGTTCACCCCTCCACTTT	CASSDGSSPLHF
TRBD1	-	TRBV19	TRBJ1-5	TGTGCCAGTAGTACAGACAGGGGGCGCAAGCCCCAGCATTTT	CASSTDRGRKPQHF
-	-	TRBV9	TRBJ2-3	TGTGCCAGCAGCAGAAGCGATGCGCAGTATTTT	CASSRSDAQYF
-	-	TRBV5-1	TRBJ1-1	TGCGCCAGCAGCTTGGGATGGGACATGTCTCCTGAAGCTTTCTTT	CASSLGWDMSPEAFF
-	-	TRBV5-6	TRBJ1-1	TGTGCCAGCAGCTTGTGGACAGCGAACACTGAAGCTTTCTTT	CASSLWTANTEAFF
-	-	TRBV18	TRBJ1-1	TGTGCCAGCTTCACCGGGTTCGGCAGGGGAACTGAAGCTTTCTTT	CASFTGFGRGTEAFF
-	-	TRBV28	TRBJ2-7	TGTGCCAGCAGTTCGGGGACATTATACGAGCAGTACTTC	CASSSGTLYEQYF
-	once	TRBV21-1	TRBJ1-1	TGTGCCAGCAGCACCCTCGGACAGGACACTGAAGCTTTCTTT	CASSTLGQDTEAFF
TRBD1	-	TRBV19	TRBJ2-1	TGTGCCAGTAGTTATGGGACAGCGTACAATGAGCAGTTCTTC	CASSYGTAYNEQFF
-	once	TRBV5-5	TRBJ2-7	TGTGCCAGCAGCTTGTTCGCGACAGGCGGCTACGAGCAGTACTTC	CASSLFATGGYEQYF
-	-	TRBV15	TRBJ2-7	TGTGCCACCAGCAACTATCCTCGCATTGACGCGCGTAGCTCCTACGAGCAGTACTTC	CATSNYPRIDARSSYEQYF
TRBD1	-	TRBV6-5	TRBJ1-1	TGTGCCAGCAGCCCCTCAAGGACAGGGGAAACTGAAGCTTTCTTT	CASSPSRTGETEAFF
-	-	TRBV19	TRBJ2-5	TGTGCCAGTAGTATCGCAGAAGAGACCCAGTACTTC	CASSIAEETQYF
-	-	TRBV7-2	TRBJ1-3	TGTGCCAGCAGCTTAGTACCAACTCCTGGAAACACCATATATTTT	CASSLVPTPGNTIYF
TRBD1	-	TRBV6-5	TRBJ2-5	TGTGCCAGCAGCCACCGGACAGGCCGTTTGGAGACCCAGTACTTC	CASSHRTGRLETQYF
-	-	TRBV18	TRBJ1-4	TGTGCCAGCTCACCAACAGGGACTGAAAAACTGTTTTTT	CASSPTGTEKLFF
TRBD2	-	TRBV19	TRBJ2-1	TGTGCCAGTAGCTTTAGCGGGAGTAAGCCCTACAATGAGCAGTTCTTC	CASSFSGSKPYNEQFF
-	-	TRBV18	TRBJ2-3	TGTGCCAGCTCACCCGGGGAATCCCTTGGGAGCACAGATACGCAGTATTTT	CASSPGESLGSTDTQYF
TRBD1	-	TRBV7-2	TRBJ2-2	TGTGCCAGCAGCTTAGTAATCGGGGGGACAGGGGCGGTCGGGGAGCTGTTTTTT	CASSLVIGGTGAVGELFF
-	-	TRBV2	TRBJ1-4	TGTGCCAGCAGTGTGTACAGGACCGGGACTAATGAAAAACTGTTTTTT	CASSVYRTGTNEKLFF
-	-	TRBV14	TRBJ2-1	TGTGCCAGCAACCAAGTAAGGGGGGGGAACCACAATGAGCAGTTCTTC	CASNQVRGGNHNEQFF
-	-	TRBV5-6	TRBJ1-4	TGTGCCAGCACTGGGGCCCCGAGCCTCAATGAAAAACTGTTTTTT	CASTGAPSLNEKLFF
TRBD1	-	TRBV11-1	TRBJ1-2	TGTGCCAGCAGCCAAACGACAGGGGTCGGTGGCTACACCTTC	CASSQTTGVGGYTF
-	-	TRBV3-1/TRBV3-2	TRBJ2-7	TGTGCCAGCAGCCCCGGTCCAGGGGCTACCTACGAGCAGTACTTC	CASSPGPGATYEQYF
-	-	TRBV28	TRBJ1-5	TGTGCCAGCAGACCTAGGGGGAGCAATCAGCCCCAGCATTTT	CASRPRGSNQPQHF
TRBD1	-	TRBV19	TRBJ1-3	TGTGCCAGTAGTATGGACAGGAGCTCTGGAAACACCATATATTTT	CASSMDRSSGNTIYF
TRBD2	-	TRBV13	TRBJ2-2	TGTGCCAGCAGCCCGCCGGGACTAGCGACTAACACCGGGGAGCTGTTTTTT	CASSPPGLATNTGELFF
-	-	TRBV27	TRBJ2-1	TGTGCCAGCAGCCTCGCGGGACGGCAGTTCTTC	CASSLAGRQFF
-	-	TRBV6-1	TRBJ1-6	TGTGCCAGCAGTGCCTCCACGAGCTCCTATAATTCACCCCTCCACTTT	CASSASTSSYNSPLHF
TRBD1	-	TRBV19	TRBJ1-1	TGTGCCAGTAGTATTGGTGGACAGGGAGAGACTGAAGCTTTCTTT	CASSIGGQGETEAFF
TRBD1	-	TRBV11-3	TRBJ1-2	TGTGCCAGCAGCTTAGGGGGACAGGGGGCAAACTATGGCTACACCTTC	CASSLGGQGANYGYTF
TRBD1	-	TRBV18	TRBJ1-4	TGTGCCAGCTCACAAGGACAGGGCAATGAAAAACTGTTTTTT	CASSQGQGNEKLFF
TRBD2	-	TRBV28	TRBJ2-1	TGTGCCAGCAGACTATATAGCGGGAGCTCCTACAATGAGCAGTTCTTC	CASRLYSGSSYNEQFF
-	-	TRBV27	TRBJ2-7	TGTGCCAGCAGTTTTGCCAGCTCCTACGAGCAGTACTTC	CASSFASSYEQYF
-	-	TRBV18	TRBJ1-4	TGTGCCAGTTCCACGCGAGAAAAACTGTTTTTT	CASSTREKLFF